This passage covers 26 T cell receptor beta chains from one sample sequenced in a study of T-cell reconstitution after alpha-beta-depleted transplantation in children. This sample's TCRbeta library carried unique molecular identifier barcodes. TCRdb analysed the PCR reads with MiXCR anew, one entry per CDR3 protein. The sample has around 450,000 distinct CDR3 sequences; about 10% are singletons. The input for sequencing was PBMCs, taken before TCRalphabeta/CD19-depleted stem cell transplant. All receptors come from a child aged 2-15 years with inherited bone marrow failure, due to receive a stem cell transplant.

V is TRBV11-1 and J is TRBJ1-2, with D maybe TRBD1 (6 bases). The germline CDR1 and CDR2 sequences are SGHAT and FQDESV (reference sequence). The CDR3 length is 13 residues. Trimming removed 5 bases at V and 6 bases at J, with 13 bases between. The CDR3 protein is CASSAGEGHGYTF. In DNA, the CDR3 is TGTGCCAGCAGCGCAGGGGAAGGCCATGGCTACACCTTC.

This clonotype was observed at least ten times. The V gene is TRBV20-1, the J gene TRBJ1-5; D is uncertain. Germline V lookup: CDR1 DFQATT, CDR2 SNEGSKA (reference sequence). Trimming took off 4 bases at V and 3 bases at J, with 10 bases between the two ends. The CDR3 covers 13 residues. The CDR3 loop is CSAIVGNNQPQHF. The CDR3 region has the DNA TGCAGTGCTATTGTAGGCAACAATCAGCCCCAGCATTTT.

This clonotype was counted at least ten times. The chain carries TRBV29-1 and TRBJ1-1; TRBD1 matches 7 bases. CDR1 and CDR2 (germline): SQVTM, ANQGSEA. The CDR3 length is 13 residues. V trimming: 5 bases; J trimming: 1 base; junction bases outside the gene matches: 4. The chain's CDR3 is CSVLTGSNTEAFF. The CDR3 DNA reads TGCAGCGTTCTGACAGGGTCGAACACTGAAGCTTTCTTT. Looking up the rest from reference TRBV29-1 and TRBJ1-1 gives the full variable domain: SAVISQKPSRDICQRGTSLTIQCQVDSQVTMMFWYRQQPGQSLTLIATANQGSEATYESGFVIDKFPISRPNLTFSTLTVSNMSPEDSSIYLCSVLTGSNTEAFFGQGTRLTVV.

V is TRBV11-2 and J is TRBJ1-2; D not resolved. Trimming removed 5 bases at V and 8 bases at J, with 15 bases between. Per the germline V gene, CDR1 is SGHAT and CDR2 is FQNNGV. The CDR3 runs 13 residues. This chain's CDR3 is CASSPSFSGGYTF. The CDR3 coding sequence is TGTGCCAGCAGCCCCTCATTTTCGGGGGGCTACACCTTC.

In this sample, this clonotype turned up many times. This chain links TRBV12-3 or TRBV12-4 with TRBJ2-1; 12 bases match TRBD2. The V and J ends lost 5 bases and 8 bases, in that order; junction bases with no gene match: 10. The CDR3 consists of 16 residues. CDR3 nucleotides: TGTGCCAGCAGTGGAAGTGGACTAGCGGGACTGGATGAGCAGTTCTTC. Protein sequence: CASSGSGLAGLDEQFF.

This clonotype was found many times. The chain uses TRBV10-3 and TRBJ2-3; D uncertain. V lost 2 bases, J lost 0 bases, and 9 bases lay in between. The V gene's germline CDR1 is ENHRY and CDR2 SYGVKD. The CDR3 runs 15 residues. The chain's CDR3 is CAISEGMWSTDTQYF. The CDR3 DNA reads as TGTGCCATCAGTGAGGGGATGTGGAGCACAGATACGCAGTATTTT.

This clonotype was detected only a few times. This chain's CDR3 is CASSPGTVNTGELFF. In DNA form, the CDR3 reads TGCGCCAGCAGTCCCGGGACGGTGAACACCGGGGAGCTGTTTTTT. This chain connects TRBV5-1 to TRBJ2-2; tentatively, D is TRBD1 or TRBD2 (5 bases each). With 5 bases removed from V and 1 base from J, the gap between germline ends came to 12 bases. Germline values: CDR1 SGHRS, CDR2 YFSETQ. This CDR3 is built from 15 residues.

This clonotype was counted at least ten times. V usage is TRBV6-5 and J usage is TRBJ2-1; 8 positions agree with TRBD2. The CDR3 spans 15 residues. Trimming cost V 6 bases and J 4 bases; bases outside gene matches: 8. In germline, CDR1 is MNHEY, CDR2 SVGAGI. CDR3 sequence (DNA): TGTGCCAGCAGGTATCGGAGCGGGAGTTACAATGAGCAGTTCTTC. The encoded protein is CASRYRSGSYNEQFF.

There are many counts of this clonotype. The chain recombines TRBV4-1 with TRBJ2-2; no firm D call. The CDR3 consists of 18 residues. The germline CDR1 and CDR2 sequences are MGHRA and YSYEKL. Trimming removed 1 base from V and 2 bases from J, with 17 bases in between. In nucleotides, the CDR3 is TGCGCCAGCAGCCAAGGCGCGCTCTTTCTTACTAACACCGGGGAGCTGTTTTTT. Its protein product is CASSQGALFLTNTGELFF.

This clonotype has a handful of counts. V gene TRBV27 combines with J gene TRBJ2-2; 7 bases match TRBD2. Trimming cost V 6 bases and J 2 bases; bases outside gene matches: 12. Germline assignment: CDR1 MNHEY and CDR2 SMNVEV (reference sequence). This CDR3 has 17 residues. CDR3 bases: TGTGCCAGCAGCGGTTGGGGGGGAGGGGTTAACACCGGGGAGCTGTTTTTT. This gives the protein CASSGWGGGVNTGELFF.

This clonotype was detected many times. The J gene is TRBJ2-1, the V gene TRBV4-3; 8 nucleotides line up with TRBD2. CDR3 length: 16 amino acids. Trimming at V came to 0 bases and at J to 2 bases, leaving 3 bases not matched to a gene. Germline V gene sequence: CDR1 LGHNA, CDR2 YSLEER. The CDR3 nucleotides read TGCGCCAGCAGCCAAGATAGCGGGAATCCCTACAATGAGCAGTTCTTC. It yields the protein CASSQDSGNPYNEQFF.

This clonotype was picked up many times. In DNA form, the CDR3 reads TGTGCCAGCAGCTTCGCGGGGGGGGCAGATACGCAGTATTTT. Its translation: CASSFAGGADTQYF. The gene calls are TRBV7-9 and TRBJ2-3; TRBD2 matches at 9 bases. The V and J ends lost 3 bases and 4 bases, in that order; junction bases with no gene match: 2. CDR1 is SEHNR and CDR2 is FQNEAQ in the germline V gene (reference sequence). The CDR3 runs to 14 residues.

This clonotype was picked up a small number of times. The chain recombines TRBV9 with TRBJ2-3; 8 nucleotides match TRBD2. The trim removed 4 bases at V and 3 bases at J, leaving 10 bases unmatched. The CDR3 has 16 residues. The germline V gene encodes CDR1 SGDLS and CDR2 YYNGEE. CDR3 in DNA: TGTGCCAGCAGCCCAAAAAGCGGGAGTCGGACAGATACGCAGTATTTT. Protein sequence: CASSPKSGSRTDTQYF.

This clonotype has ten or more counts. The V and J genes are TRBV5-1 and TRBJ1-2, with D unclear. Trimming pared 6 bases from V and 7 bases from J, leaving 16 bases between. The CDR3 length is 13 residues. Germline V lookup: CDR1 SGHRS, CDR2 YFSETQ. The CDR3 DNA reads TGCGCCAGCACTCAAAACGCGCCGGGTGGCTACACCTTC. This gives the protein CASTQNAPGGYTF.

About this clonotype itself: Its ends do not fully match the called genes, so a read error is possible. The chain joins TRBV7-2 to TRBJ2-7; D perhaps matches TRBD2 (6 bases). Germline-derived CDR1 and CDR2 are SGHTA and FQGNSA. The CDR3 consists of 15 residues. The DNA of the CDR3 is TGTGCCAGCAGCTTAGGTAGCGCGGGGTCCTACGAGCACTACTTC. Translating gives CASSLGSAGSYEHYF.

This clonotype was recorded at least ten times. The chain carries TRBV7-2 and TRBJ2-7; TRBD2 agrees at 7 bases. The V segment lost 1 base and the J segment 2 bases; nucleotides outside the gene matches: 5. This CDR3 has 15 amino acids. From germline, CDR1 is SGHTA and CDR2 FQGNSA. DNA for the CDR3: TGTGCCAGCAGCTTAGGTGGCGGGAGAGCCTACGAGCAGTACTTC. This translates into CASSLGGGRAYEQYF.

This clonotype was detected many times. The chain recombines TRBV7-9 with TRBJ2-1, with no clear D. The length of the CDR3 is 17 residues. V was trimmed by 1 base and J by 0 bases, leaving 13 bases between them. Germline V lookup: CDR1 SEHNR, CDR2 FQNEAQ (reference sequence). The CDR3 protein is CASSLGVTPLSYNEQFF. Written as DNA, the CDR3 is TGTGCCAGCAGCTTAGGAGTAACTCCTCTCTCCTACAATGAGCAGTTCTTC.

This clonotype was found a few times. This sequence joins TRBV12-3 or TRBV12-4 and TRBJ1-2; possible D gene TRBD1, 5 bases. The V end was cut by 4 bases, the J end by 0 bases, with 21 bases between. The CDR3 runs to 18 residues. The CDR3 nucleotides read TGTGCCAGCAGTTCCTATCGAACCGCAGGGCCAGCTAACTATGGCTACACCTTC. Translation gives CASSSYRTAGPANYGYTF.

This clonotype came up a few times. The rearrangement uses TRBV29-1 and TRBJ2-1, with TRBD2 as a possible D gene (7 bases). V lost 5 bases, J lost 7 bases, and 12 bases lay in between. The CDR3 totals 12 residues. The V gene's germline CDR1 is SQVTM and CDR2 ANQGSEA. CDR3: CSVRRGGNEQFF. The CDR3 DNA follows: TGCAGCGTTCGAAGGGGGGGGAATGAGCAGTTCTTC.

As to this clonotype: A read error may explain this, as a much larger clone is one base away. V usage is TRBV20-1 and J usage is TRBJ2-3; possible D gene TRBD2, 6 bases. The ends were cut back, 1 base at V and 3 bases at J, with 11 bases in the middle. CDR3 length: 14 residues. Germline values: CDR1 DFQATT, CDR2 SNEGSKA (reference sequence). CDR3 protein: CSARGVAVTDTQYF. CDR3 DNA: TGCAGTGCTAGAGGGGTAGCGGTTACAGATACGCAGTATTTT.

The V gene is TRBV19, the J gene TRBJ2-1; 12 bases are shared with TRBD2. The CDR3 runs 17 residues. J lost 10 bases, V lost 4 bases, and 14 bases had no gene match. Per germline, CDR1 LNHDA and CDR2 SQIVND (reference sequence). CDR3 DNA sequence: TGTGCCAGTAGTAGACTAGCGGGAGTAGGGCTTAAGGGCGAGCAGTTCTTC. As protein: CASSRLAGVGLKGEQFF.

This clonotype was observed at least ten times. The CDR3 loop is CASSIDRGLADTQYF. CDR3 coding DNA: TGTGCCAGTAGTATAGACCGGGGGCTAGCAGATACGCAGTATTTT. The V and J genes are TRBV19 and TRBJ2-3; D may match TRBD1 or TRBD2 (6 bases each). CDR1 and CDR2 (germline): LNHDA, SQIVND (reference sequence). CDR3 length equals 15 residues. V dropped 0 bases and J dropped 4 bases, with 11 bases sitting between them.

This clonotype was observed many times. The chain carries TRBV7-9 and TRBJ2-7; D may match TRBD1 or TRBD2 (6 bases each). Trimming pared 5 bases from V and 2 bases from J, leaving 13 bases between. This CDR3 spans 14 amino acids. The germline V gene encodes CDR1 SEHNR and CDR2 FQNEAQ (reference sequence). The DNA of the CDR3 is TGTGCCAGCAGCGCACAGGGAGGACCCTACGAGCAGTACTTC. Translation: CASSAQGGPYEQYF.

This clonotype has a count of ten or more. The chain uses TRBV29-1 and TRBJ1-1; 7 bases align to TRBD1. J was trimmed by 1 base and V by 6 bases; bases with no gene match: 5. Germline values: CDR1 SQVTM, CDR2 ANQGSEA. The CDR3 covers 13 residues. CDR3 DNA sequence: TGCAGCGTGTCGGGACAGACGAACACTGAAGCTTTCTTT. Translated: CSVSGQTNTEAFF.

This clonotype was recorded many times. The chain combines TRBV7-9 with TRBJ2-7; 7 bases align to TRBD2. This CDR3 comprises 15 residues. The V segment lost 6 bases and the J segment 6 bases; nucleotides outside the gene matches: 14. Germline CDR1 is SEHNR and CDR2 is FQNEAQ (reference sequence). The CDR3 loop reads CASRGTTGGRREQYF. Here the CDR3 DNA reads TGTGCCAGCAGGGGAACTACGGGGGGACGTCGCGAGCAGTACTTC.

This clonotype was detected many times. The genes are TRBV12-3 or TRBV12-4 and TRBJ2-1, with D unclear. The CDR3 sequence is 12 residues long. The V gene lost 5 bases and the J gene lost 8 bases, with 10 bases spanning the gap. CDR3 DNA sequence: TGTGCCAGCAGTATGGTTGGGGATGAGCAGTTCTTC. Translation: CASSMVGDEQFF.